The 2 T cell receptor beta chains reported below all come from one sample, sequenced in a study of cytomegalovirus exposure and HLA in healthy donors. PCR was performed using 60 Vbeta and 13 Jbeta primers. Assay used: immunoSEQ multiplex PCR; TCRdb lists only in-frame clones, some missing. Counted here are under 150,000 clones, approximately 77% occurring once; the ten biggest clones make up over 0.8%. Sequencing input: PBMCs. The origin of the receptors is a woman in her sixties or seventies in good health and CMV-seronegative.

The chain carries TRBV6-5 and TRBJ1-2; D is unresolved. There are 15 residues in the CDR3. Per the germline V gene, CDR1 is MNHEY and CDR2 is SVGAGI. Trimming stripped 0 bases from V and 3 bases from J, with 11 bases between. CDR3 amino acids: CASSYSATNYYGYTF. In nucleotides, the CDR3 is TGTGCCAGCAGTTACTCGGCGACTAACTACTATGGCTACACCTTC.

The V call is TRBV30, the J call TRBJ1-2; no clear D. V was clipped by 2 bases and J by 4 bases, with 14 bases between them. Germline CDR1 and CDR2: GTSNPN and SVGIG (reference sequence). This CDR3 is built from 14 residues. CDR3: CAWSREEGGYGYTF. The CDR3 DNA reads TGTGCCTGGAGTCGGGAGGAGGGTGGCTATGGCTACACCTTC.